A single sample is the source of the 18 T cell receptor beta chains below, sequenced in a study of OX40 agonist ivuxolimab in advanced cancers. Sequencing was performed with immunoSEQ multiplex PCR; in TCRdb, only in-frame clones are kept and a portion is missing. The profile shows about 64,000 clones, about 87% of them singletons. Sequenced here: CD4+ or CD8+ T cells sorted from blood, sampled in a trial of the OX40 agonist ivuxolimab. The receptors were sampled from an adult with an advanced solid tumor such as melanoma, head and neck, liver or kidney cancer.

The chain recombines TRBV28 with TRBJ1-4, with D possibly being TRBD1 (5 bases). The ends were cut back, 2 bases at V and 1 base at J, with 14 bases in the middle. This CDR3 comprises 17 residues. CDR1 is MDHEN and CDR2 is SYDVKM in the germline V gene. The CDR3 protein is CASSLVGRGGTNEKLFF. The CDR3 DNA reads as TGTGCCAGCAGTTTAGTAGGGAGGGGCGGAACTAATGAAAAACTGTTTTTT.

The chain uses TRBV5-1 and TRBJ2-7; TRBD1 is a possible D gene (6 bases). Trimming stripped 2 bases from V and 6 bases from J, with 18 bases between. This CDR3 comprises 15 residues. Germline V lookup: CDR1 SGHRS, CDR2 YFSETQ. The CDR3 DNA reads TGCGCCAGCAGCTTTGGGACAACCGGGATCGGCGAGCAGTACTTC. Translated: CASSFGTTGIGEQYF.

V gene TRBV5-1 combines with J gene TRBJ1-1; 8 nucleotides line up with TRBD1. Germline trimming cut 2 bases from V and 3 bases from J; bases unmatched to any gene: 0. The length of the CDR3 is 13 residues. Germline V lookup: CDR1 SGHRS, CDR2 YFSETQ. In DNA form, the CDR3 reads TGCGCCAGCAGCTTACAGGGGGACACTGAAGCTTTCTTT. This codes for CASSLQGDTEAFF.

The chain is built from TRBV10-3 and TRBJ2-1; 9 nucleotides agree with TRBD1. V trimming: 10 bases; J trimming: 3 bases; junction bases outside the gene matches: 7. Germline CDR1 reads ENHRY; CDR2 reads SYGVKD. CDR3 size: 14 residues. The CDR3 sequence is CATNRGQIYNEQFF. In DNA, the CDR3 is TGTGCCACAAACAGGGGGCAAATCTACAATGAGCAGTTCTTC.

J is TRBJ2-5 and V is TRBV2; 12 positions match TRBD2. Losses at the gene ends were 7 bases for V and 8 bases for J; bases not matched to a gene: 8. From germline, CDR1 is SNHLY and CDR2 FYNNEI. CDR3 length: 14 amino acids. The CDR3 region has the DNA TGTGCCAGCACCACGACTAGCGGGAGTGATACCCAGTACTTC. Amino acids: CASTTTSGSDTQYF.

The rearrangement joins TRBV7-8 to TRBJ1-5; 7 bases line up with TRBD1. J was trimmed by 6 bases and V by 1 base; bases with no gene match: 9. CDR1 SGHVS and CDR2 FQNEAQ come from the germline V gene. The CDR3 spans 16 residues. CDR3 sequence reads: CASSLVAHRGTQPQHF. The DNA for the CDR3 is TGTGCCAGCAGCTTAGTAGCCCACAGGGGAACTCAGCCCCAGCATTTT. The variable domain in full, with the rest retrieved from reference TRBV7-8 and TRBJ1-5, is GAGVSQSPRYKVAKRGQDVALRCDPISGHVSLFWYQQALGQGPEFLTYFQNEAQLDKSGLPSDRFFAERPEGSVSTLKIQRTQQEDSAVYLCASSLVAHRGTQPQHFGDGTRLSIL.

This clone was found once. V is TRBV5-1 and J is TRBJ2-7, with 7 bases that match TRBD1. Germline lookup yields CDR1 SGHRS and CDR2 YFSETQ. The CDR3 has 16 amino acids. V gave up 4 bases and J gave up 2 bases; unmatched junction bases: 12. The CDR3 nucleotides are TGCGCCAGCAGCATTCAAACGTGGCAGGGGGCCTACGAGCAGTACTTC. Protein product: CASSIQTWQGAYEQYF.

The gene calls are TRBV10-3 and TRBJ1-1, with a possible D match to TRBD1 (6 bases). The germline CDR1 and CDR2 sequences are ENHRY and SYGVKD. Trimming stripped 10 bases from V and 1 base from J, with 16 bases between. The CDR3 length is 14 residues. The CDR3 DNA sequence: TGTGCCACCTTTCAGGACAGAGCGAACACTGAAGCTTTCTTT. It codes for CATFQDRANTEAFF.

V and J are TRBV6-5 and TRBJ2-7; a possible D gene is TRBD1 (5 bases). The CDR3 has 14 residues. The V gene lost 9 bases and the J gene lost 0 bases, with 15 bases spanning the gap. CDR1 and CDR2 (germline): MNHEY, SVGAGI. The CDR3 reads CASTRTRTSYEQYF. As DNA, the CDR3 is TGTGCCAGTACCAGGACAAGGACCTCCTACGAGCAGTACTTC.

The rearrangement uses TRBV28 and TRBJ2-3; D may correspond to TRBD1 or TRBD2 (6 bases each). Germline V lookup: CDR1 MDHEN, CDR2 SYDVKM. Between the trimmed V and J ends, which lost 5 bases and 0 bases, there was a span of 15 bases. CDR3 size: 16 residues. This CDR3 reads CASSQQGLLSTDTQYF. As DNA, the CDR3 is TGTGCCAGCAGTCAACAGGGACTTCTTAGCACAGATACGCAGTATTTT.

CDR3 protein: CASSLILGPKAFF. In DNA form, the CDR3 reads TGTGCCAGCAGTTTAATTTTGGGGCCTAAAGCTTTCTTT. V and J are TRBV27 and TRBJ1-1; TRBD1 is a possible D gene (5 bases). CDR1 is MNHEY and CDR2 is SMNVEV in the germline V gene (reference sequence). The CDR3 spans 13 residues. The ends were cut back, 2 bases at V and 9 bases at J, with 13 bases in the middle.

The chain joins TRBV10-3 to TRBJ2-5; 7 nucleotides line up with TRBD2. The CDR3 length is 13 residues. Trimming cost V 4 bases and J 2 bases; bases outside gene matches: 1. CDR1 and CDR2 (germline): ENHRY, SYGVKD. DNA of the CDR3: TGTGCCATCAGTGTCGGGAGGCAAGAGACCCAGTACTTC. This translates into CAISVGRQETQYF.

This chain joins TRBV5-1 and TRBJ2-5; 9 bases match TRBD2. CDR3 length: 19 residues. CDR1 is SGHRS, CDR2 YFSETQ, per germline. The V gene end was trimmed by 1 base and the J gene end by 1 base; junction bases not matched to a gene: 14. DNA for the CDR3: TGCGCCAGCAGCTTGCGGGGACTAAGAAGCGGGAGGACCCAAGAGACCCAGTACTTC. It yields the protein CASSLRGLRSGRTQETQYF.

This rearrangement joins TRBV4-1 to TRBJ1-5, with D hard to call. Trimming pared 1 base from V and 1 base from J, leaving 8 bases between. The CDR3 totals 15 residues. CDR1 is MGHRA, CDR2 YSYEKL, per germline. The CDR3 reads CASSQGVWSNQPQHF. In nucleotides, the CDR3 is TGCGCCAGCAGCCAAGGGGTTTGGAGCAATCAGCCCCAGCATTTT.

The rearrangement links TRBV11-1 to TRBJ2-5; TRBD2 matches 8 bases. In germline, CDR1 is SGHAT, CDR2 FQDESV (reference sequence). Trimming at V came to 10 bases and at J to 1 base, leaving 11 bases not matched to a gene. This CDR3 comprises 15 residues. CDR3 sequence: CATSKGLAVQETQYF. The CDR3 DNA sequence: TGTGCCACCAGTAAAGGACTAGCAGTCCAAGAGACCCAGTACTTC.

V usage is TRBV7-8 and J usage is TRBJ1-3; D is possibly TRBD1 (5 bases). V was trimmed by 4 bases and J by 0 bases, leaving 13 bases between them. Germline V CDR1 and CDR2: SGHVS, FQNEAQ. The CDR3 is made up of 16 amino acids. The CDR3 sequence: CASSWRDGSSGNTIYF. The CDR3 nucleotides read TGTGCCAGCAGCTGGAGGGACGGCAGCTCTGGAAACACCATATATTTT.

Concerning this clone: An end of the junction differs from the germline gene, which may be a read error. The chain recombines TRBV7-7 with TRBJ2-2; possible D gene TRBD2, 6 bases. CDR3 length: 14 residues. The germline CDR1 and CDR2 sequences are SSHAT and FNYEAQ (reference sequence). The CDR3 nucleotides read TGTGCTAGCAGCCCGGACTACTTCACCGGGGAGCTGTTTTTT. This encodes CASSPDYFTGELFF.

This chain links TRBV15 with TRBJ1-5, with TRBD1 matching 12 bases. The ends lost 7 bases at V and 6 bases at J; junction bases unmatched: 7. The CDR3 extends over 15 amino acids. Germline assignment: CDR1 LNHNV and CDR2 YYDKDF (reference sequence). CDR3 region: CATTRDRGPSQPQHF. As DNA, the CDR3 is TGTGCCACCACCAGGGACAGGGGGCCATCTCAGCCCCAGCATTTT.